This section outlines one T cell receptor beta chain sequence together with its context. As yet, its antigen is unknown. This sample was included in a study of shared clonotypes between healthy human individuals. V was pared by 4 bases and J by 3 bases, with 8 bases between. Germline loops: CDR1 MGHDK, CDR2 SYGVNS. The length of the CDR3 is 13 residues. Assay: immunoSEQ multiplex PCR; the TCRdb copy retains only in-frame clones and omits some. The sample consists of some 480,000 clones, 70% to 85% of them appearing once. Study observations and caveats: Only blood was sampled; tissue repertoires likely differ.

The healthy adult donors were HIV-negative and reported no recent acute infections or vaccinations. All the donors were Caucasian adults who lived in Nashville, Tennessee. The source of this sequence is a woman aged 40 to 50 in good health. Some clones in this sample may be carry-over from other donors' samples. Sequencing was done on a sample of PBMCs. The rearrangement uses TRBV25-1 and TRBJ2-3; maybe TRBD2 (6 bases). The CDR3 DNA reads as TGTGCCAGCAGTGGTGCGGGAACAGATACGCAGTATTTT. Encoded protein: CASSGAGTDTQYF. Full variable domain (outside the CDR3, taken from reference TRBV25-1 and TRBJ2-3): EADIYQTPRYLVIGTGKKITLECSQTMGHDKMYWYQQDPGMELHLIHYSYGVNSTEKGDLSSESTVSRIRTEHFPLTLESARPSHTSQYLCASSGAGTDTQYFGPGTRLTVL.